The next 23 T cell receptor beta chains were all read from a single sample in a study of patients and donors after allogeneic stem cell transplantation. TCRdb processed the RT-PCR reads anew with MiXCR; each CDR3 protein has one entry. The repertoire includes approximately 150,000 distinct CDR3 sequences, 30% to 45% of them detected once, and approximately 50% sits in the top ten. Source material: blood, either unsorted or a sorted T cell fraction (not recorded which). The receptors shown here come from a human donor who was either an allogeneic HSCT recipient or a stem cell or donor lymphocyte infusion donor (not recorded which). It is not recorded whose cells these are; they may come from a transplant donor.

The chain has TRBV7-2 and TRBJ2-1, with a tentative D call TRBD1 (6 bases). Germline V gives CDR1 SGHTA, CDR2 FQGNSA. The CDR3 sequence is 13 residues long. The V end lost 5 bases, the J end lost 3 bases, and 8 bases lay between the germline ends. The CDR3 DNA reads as TGTGCCAGCAGCCGACAGGACTACAATGAGCAGTTCTTC. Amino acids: CASSRQDYNEQFF.

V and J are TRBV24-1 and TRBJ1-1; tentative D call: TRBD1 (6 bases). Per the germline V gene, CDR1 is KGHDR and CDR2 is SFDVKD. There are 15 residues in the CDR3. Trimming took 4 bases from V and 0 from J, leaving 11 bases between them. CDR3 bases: TGTGCCACCAGTGAATCGGGGGACATGAACACTGAAGCTTTCTTT. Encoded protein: CATSESGDMNTEAFF.

This CDR3 reads CASSISYGYTF. The CDR3 bases are TGTGCCAGCAGCATTTCCTATGGCTACACCTTC. The chain employs TRBV28 and TRBJ1-2; no clear D. The CDR3 is 11 amino acids. Germline V gene lookup returns CDR1 MDHEN and CDR2 SYDVKM. Trimming removed 6 bases at V and 4 bases at J, with 6 bases between.

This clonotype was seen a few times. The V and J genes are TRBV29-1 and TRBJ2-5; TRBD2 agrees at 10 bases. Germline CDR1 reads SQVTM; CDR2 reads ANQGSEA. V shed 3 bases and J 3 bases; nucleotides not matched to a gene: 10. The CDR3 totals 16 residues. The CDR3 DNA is TGCAGCGTTGATGGGCCGGGACTAGCGACGGAAGAGACCCAGTACTTC. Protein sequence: CSVDGPGLATEETQYF.

The CDR3 DNA is TGTGCCAGCAGTTTAACGTTCGGCTTTTTAGCCAAAAACATTCAGTACTTC. Translation gives CASSLTFGFLAKNIQYF. The chain uses TRBV27 and TRBJ2-4; D gene uncertain. V was trimmed by 2 bases and J by 0 bases, leaving 14 bases between them. The CDR3 extends over 17 amino acids. Looked up from germline, CDR1 is MNHEY and CDR2 is SMNVEV (reference sequence).

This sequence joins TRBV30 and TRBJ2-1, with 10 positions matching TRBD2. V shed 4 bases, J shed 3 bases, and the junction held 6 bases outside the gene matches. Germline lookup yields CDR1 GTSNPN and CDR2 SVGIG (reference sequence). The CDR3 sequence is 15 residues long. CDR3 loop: CAWTPPSGGYNEQFF. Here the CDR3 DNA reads TGTGCCTGGACCCCCCCTAGCGGGGGCTACAATGAGCAGTTCTTC.

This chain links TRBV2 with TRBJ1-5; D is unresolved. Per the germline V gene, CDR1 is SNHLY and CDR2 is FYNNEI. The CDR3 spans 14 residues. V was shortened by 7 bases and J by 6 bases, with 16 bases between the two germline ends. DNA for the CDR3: TGTGCCAGCAATGACCTCCACTTTGTTCAGCCCCAGCATTTT. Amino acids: CASNDLHFVQPQHF.

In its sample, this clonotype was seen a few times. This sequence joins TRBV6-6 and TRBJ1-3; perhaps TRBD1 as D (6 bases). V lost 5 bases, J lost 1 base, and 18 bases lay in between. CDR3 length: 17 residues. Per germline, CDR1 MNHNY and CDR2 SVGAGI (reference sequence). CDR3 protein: CASSPLTGAISGNTIYF. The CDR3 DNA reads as TGTGCCAGCAGTCCCTTGACAGGAGCCATTTCTGGAAACACCATATATTTT.

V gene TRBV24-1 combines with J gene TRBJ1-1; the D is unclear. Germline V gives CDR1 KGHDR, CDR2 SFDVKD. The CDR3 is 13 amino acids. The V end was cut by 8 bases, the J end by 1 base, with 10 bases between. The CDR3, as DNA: TGTGCCACCAAAGGACCCGGGAACACTGAAGCTTTCTTT. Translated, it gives CATKGPGNTEAFF.

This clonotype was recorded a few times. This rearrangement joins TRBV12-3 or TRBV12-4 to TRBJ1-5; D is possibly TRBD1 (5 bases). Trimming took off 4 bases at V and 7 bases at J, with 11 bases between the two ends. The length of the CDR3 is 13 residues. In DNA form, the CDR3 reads TGTGCCAGCAGTTGGACACCCTCGCAGCCCCAGCATTTT. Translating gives CASSWTPSQPQHF.

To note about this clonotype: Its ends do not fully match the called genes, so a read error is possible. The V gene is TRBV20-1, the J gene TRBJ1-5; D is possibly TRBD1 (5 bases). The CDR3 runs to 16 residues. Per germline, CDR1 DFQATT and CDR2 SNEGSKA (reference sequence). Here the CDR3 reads CSARVGQGEINQPQQF. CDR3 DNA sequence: TGCAGTGCTAGAGTCGGGCAGGGCGAGATTAATCAGCCCCAGCAATTT.

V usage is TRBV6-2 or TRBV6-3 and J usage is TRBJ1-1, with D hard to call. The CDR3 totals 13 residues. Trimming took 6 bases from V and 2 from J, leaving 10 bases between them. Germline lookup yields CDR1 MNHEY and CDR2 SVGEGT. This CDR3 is CASRRGGNTEAFF. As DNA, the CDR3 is TGTGCCAGCAGGCGGGGTGGAAACACTGAAGCTTTCTTT.

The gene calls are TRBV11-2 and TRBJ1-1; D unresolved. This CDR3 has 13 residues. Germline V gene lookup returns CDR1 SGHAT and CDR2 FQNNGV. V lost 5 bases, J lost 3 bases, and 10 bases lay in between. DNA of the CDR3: TGTGCCAGCAGCCCAGACCGGGACACTGAAGCTTTCTTT. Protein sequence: CASSPDRDTEAFF.

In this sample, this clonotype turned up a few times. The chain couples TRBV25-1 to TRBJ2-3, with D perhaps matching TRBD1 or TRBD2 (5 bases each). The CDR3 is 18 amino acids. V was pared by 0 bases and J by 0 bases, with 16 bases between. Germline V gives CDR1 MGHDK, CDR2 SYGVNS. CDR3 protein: CASSEYRTPGPSTDTQYF. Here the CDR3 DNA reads TGTGCCAGCAGTGAATACCGTACCCCGGGGCCAAGCACAGATACGCAGTATTTT. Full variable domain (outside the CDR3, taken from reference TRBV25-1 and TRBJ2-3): EADIYQTPRYLVIGTGKKITLECSQTMGHDKMYWYQQDPGMELHLIHYSYGVNSTEKGDLSSESTVSRIRTEHFPLTLESARPSHTSQYLCASSEYRTPGPSTDTQYFGPGTRLTVL.

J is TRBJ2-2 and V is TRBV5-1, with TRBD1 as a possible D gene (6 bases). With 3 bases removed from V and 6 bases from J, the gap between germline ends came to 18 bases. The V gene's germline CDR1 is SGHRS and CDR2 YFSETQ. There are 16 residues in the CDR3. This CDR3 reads CASSSSSGTRAGELFF. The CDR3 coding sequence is TGCGCCAGCAGCTCGTCTTCGGGGACACGCGCCGGGGAGCTGTTTTTT.

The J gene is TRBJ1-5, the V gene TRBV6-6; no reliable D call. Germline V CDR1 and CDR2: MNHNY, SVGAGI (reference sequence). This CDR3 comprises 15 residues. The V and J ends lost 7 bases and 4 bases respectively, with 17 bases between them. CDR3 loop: CASTKDYRENQPQHF. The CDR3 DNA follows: TGTGCCAGCACCAAGGACTATAGAGAAAATCAGCCCCAGCATTTT.

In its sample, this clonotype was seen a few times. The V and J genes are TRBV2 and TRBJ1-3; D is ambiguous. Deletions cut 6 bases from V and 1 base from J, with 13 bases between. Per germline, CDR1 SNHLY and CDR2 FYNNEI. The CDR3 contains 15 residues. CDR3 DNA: TGTGCCAGCAGCCCAAAAATCTTGTCTGGAAACACCATATATTTT. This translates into CASSPKILSGNTIYF.

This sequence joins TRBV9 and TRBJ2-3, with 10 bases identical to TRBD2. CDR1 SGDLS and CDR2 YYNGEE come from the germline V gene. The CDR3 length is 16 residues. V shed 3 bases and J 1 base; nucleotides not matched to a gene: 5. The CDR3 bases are TGTGCCAGCAGCGCTACCGGGACTAGCGGCACAGATACGCAGTATTTT. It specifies CASSATGTSGTDTQYF.

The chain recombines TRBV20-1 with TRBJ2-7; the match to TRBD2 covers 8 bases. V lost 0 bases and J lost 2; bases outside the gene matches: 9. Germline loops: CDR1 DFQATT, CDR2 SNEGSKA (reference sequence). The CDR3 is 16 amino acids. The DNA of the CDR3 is TGCAGTGCTAGAGATCGGGAGGGCCACGACCCCTACGAGCAGTACTTC. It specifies CSARDREGHDPYEQYF.

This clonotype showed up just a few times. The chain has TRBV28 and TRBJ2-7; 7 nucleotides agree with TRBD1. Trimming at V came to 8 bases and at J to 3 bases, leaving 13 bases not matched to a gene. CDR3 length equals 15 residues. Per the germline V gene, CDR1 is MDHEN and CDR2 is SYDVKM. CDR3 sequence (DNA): TGTGCCAGCGGCCCCCGACAGGGAATGTTCTACGAGCAGTACGTC. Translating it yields CASGPRQGMFYEQYV.

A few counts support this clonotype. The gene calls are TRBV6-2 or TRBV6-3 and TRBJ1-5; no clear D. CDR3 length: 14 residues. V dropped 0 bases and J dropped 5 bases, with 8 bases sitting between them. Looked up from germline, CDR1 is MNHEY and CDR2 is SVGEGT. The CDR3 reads CASSYSTPYQPQHF. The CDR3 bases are TGTGCCAGCAGTTACTCGACCCCTTATCAGCCCCAGCATTTT.

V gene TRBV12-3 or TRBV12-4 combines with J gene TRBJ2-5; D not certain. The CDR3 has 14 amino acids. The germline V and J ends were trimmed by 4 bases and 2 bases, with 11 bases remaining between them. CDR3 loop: CASSSEELQETQYF. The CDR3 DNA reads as TGTGCCAGCAGTTCCGAGGAGTTACAAGAGACCCAGTACTTC.

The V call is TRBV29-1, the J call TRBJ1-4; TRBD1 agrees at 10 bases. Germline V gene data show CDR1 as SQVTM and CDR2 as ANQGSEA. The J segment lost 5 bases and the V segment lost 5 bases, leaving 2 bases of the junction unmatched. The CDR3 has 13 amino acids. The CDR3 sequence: CSVPGQGNEKLFF. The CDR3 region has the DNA TGCAGCGTTCCGGGACAGGGGAATGAAAAACTGTTTTTT. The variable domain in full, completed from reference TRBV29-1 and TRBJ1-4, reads SAVISQKPSRDICQRGTSLTIQCQVDSQVTMMFWYRQQPGQSLTLIATANQGSEATYESGFVIDKFPISRPNLTFSTLTVSNMSPEDSSIYLCSVPGQGNEKLFFGSGTQLSVL.